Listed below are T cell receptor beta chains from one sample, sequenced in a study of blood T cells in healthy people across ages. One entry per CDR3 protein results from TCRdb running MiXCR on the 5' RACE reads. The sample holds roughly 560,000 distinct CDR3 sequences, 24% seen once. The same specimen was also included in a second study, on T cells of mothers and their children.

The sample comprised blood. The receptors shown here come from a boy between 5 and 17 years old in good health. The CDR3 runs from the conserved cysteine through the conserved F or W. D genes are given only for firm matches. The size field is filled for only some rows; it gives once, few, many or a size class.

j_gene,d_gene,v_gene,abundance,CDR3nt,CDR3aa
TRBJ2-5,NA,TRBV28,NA,TGTGCCAGCAGCCCCGGGAGTGAAGAGACCCAGTACTTC,CASSPGSEETQYF
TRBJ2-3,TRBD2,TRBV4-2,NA,TGTGCCAGCAGCCAGACGGGACTAGCGGATATCACAGATACGCAGTATTTT,CASSQTGLADITDTQYF
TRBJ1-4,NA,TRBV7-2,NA,TGTGCCAGCAGCTCCGGGTCCTTTAATGAAAAACTGTTTTTT,CASSSGSFNEKLFF
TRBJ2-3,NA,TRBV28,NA,TGTGCCAGCAGTTTAACAGGGTCCACAGATACGCAGTATTTT,CASSLTGSTDTQYF
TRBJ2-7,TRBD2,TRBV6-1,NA,TGTGCCAGCAGCGCGGGACTAGCGGGGGCAAAAGCCTGCGAGCAGTACTTC,CASSAGLAGAKACEQYF
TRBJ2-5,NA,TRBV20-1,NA,TGCAGTGCTAGAGTACCCCCGGGCGCCCAAGAGACCCAGTACTTC,CSARVPPGAQETQYF
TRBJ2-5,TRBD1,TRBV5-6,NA,TGTGCCAGCAGCTTTTTGGGGACAGGGGACTTC,CASSFLGTGDF
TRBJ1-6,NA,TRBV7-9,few,TGTGCCAGCAGCCCTACCGGGACCCAAAAGGGGCCCCTCCACTTT,CASSPTGTQKGPLHF
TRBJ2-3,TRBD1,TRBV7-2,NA,TGTGCCAGCAGAAGAGACCCGGGACAGGGAGTCCCAGATACGCAGTATTTT,CASRRDPGQGVPDTQYF
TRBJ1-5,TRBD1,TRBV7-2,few,TGTGCCAGCAGCCCACCGGGACAGTATCAGCCCCAGCATTTT,CASSPPGQYQPQHF
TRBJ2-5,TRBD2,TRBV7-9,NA,TGTGCCAGCAGCAAGACCCTAGCGGGGCAAGAGACCCAGTACTTC,CASSKTLAGQETQYF
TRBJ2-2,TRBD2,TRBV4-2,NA,TGTGCCAGCAGCCAAGTCCTAGCGGGATTCCGGGAGCTGTTTTTT,CASSQVLAGFRELFF
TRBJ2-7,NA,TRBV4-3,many,TGCGCCAGCAGCCAAAGACCCTTCGACAGGTCCTACGAGCAGTACTTC,CASSQRPFDRSYEQYF
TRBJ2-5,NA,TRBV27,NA,TGTGCCAGCAGTTTTATCGGGGGGCCCTCGTACTTC,CASSFIGGPSYF
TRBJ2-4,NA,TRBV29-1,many,TGCAGCGCCAACAGCGGGCGGGAACTAATTCAGTACTTC,CSANSGRELIQYF
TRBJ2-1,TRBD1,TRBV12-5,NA,TGTGCTAGTGGTTTGGGTTACCCGGGACAGGGGGCAAACAATGAGCAGTTCTTC,CASGLGYPGQGANNEQFF
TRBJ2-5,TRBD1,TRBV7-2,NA,TGTGCCAGCAGCTTATGGACAGGGGCAGAGACCCAGTACTTC,CASSLWTGAETQYF
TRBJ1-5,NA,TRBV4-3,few,TGCGCCAGCAGCCAAGATCTACTGCAGCCCCAGCATTTT,CASSQDLLQPQHF
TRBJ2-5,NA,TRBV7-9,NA,TGTGCCAGCAGCTTAGTCCAGGGGACTAAGGGAGAGACCCAGTACTTC,CASSLVQGTKGETQYF
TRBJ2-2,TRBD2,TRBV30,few,TGTGCCTGGAGCGGACTAGCGGGGACCGGGGAGCTGTTTTTT,CAWSGLAGTGELFF
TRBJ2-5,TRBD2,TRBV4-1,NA,TGCGCCAGCAGCCAGGGGACTAGCGGGAGCAGGGAATTAGAGACCCAGTACTTC,CASSQGTSGSRELETQYF
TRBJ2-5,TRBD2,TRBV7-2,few,TGTGCCAGCAGCTCCAAGCGGGAGCCCCAACAGGACCAGTACTTC,CASSSKREPQQDQYF
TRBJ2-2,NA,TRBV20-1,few,TGCAGTGCTAGAGTGGAGTCGACCGGGGAGCTGTTTTTT,CSARVESTGELFF
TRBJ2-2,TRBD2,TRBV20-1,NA,TGCAGTGCTAGCGGGAGGGCCACCGGGGAGCTGTTTTTT,CSASGRATGELFF
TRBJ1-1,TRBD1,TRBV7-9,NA,TGTGCCAGCAGCCCCGAGGGGACAGGGACCACTGAAGCTTTCTTT,CASSPEGTGTTEAFF
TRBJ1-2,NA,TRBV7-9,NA,TGTGCCGGGCAGGGGACCCTTGGCTACACCTTC,CAGQGTLGYTF
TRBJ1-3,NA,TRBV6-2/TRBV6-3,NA,TGTGCCAGCAGTGGGACCCGCTCTGGAAACACCATATATTTT,CASSGTRSGNTIYF
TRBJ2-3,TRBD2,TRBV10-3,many,TGTGCCATCAGTGAGTCGAGGACTAGCGGGGAGGGGAGAGCAGATACGCAGTATTTT,CAISESRTSGEGRADTQYF
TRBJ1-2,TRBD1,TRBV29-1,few,TGCAGCGCAGGGACAGGGGGCGATGTTCATTCCGGCTACACCTTC,CSAGTGGDVHSGYTF
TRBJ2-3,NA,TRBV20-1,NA,TGCAGTGCTCGCAGCCTATGGGCGGGGCCCACAGATACGCAGTATTTT,CSARSLWAGPTDTQYF
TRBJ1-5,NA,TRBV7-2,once,TGTGCCAGCAGCCCTGCGGGAGGATTTCGGCAGCCCCAGCATTTT,CASSPAGGFRQPQHF
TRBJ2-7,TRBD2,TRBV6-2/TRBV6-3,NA,TGTGCCAGCAGTTACCTGGGGACTAGCAGGGAGAGCTCCTACGAGCAGTACTTC,CASSYLGTSRESSYEQYF
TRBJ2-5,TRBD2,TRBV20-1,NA,TGCAGTGCTAGACTTCTTTGGCTAGCGGGGGGGCAAGAGACCCAGTACTTC,CSARLLWLAGGQETQYF
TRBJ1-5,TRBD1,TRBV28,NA,TGTGCCAGCAGTTTACGTTCCGGGACAGTAAATCAGCCCCAGCATTTT,CASSLRSGTVNQPQHF
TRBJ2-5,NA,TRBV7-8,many,TGTGCCAGCAGCCCGACTGGCGGGCGCGAAGAGACCCAGTACTTC,CASSPTGGREETQYF
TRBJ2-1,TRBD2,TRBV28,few,TGTGCCAGCAGCCCTAGCGGGGGGGCAGGTAATGAGCAGTTCTTC,CASSPSGGAGNEQFF
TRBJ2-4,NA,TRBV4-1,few,TGCGCCAGCAGCCTGCTAAACTTAGCCAAAAACATTCAGTACTTC,CASSLLNLAKNIQYF
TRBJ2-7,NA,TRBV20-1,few,TGCAGTGCTGCCCTCCCGGACTACCCCTACGAGCAGTACTTC,CSAALPDYPYEQYF